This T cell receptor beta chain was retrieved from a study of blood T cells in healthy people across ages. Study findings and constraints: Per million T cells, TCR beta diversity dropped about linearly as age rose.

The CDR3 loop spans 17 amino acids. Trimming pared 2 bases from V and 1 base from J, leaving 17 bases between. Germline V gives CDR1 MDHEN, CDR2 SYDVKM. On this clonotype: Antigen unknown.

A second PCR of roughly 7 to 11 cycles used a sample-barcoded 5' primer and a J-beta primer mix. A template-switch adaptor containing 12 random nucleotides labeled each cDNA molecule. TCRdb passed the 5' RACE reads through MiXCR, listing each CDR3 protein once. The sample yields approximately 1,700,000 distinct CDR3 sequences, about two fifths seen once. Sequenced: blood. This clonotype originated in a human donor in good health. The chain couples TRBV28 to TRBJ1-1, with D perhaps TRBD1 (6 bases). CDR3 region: CASSLEGKGGGNTEAFF. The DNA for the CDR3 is TGTGCCAGCAGTTTAGAAGGAAAGGGGGGCGGGAACACTGAAGCTTTCTTT.